This T cell receptor beta chain came from a study of PD-L1 blockade in urothelial cancer. Whole-study context: Study patients had been treated with 0 to 3 previous chemotherapy regimens. After treatment start, blood was analyzed at 3 weeks (second dose) and at 6 weeks.

Germline V gene data show CDR1 as SQVTM and CDR2 as ANQGSEA. This CDR3 is built from 14 residues. V lost 1 base and J lost 8; bases outside the gene matches: 7. Time point reported: peripheral blood 6 weeks after treatment start. Sequencing used immunoSEQ multiplex PCR; TCRdb keeps in-frame clones, though not all of them. The table includes more than 90,000 clones, roughly 90% detected once. The chain recombines TRBV29-1 with TRBJ2-3; 9 bases fit TRBD2. Sequenced here: PBMCs, sampled around atezolizumab (anti-PD-L1) treatment. This receptor was taken from a man aged 55 to 70 with urothelial cancer. The CDR3 DNA is TGCAGCGTTGAAGTTAGCGGGGGTGGAGGTACGCAGTATTTT. This translates into CSVEVSGGGGTQYF.